The 20 T cell receptor beta chains given below trace back to one sample, sequenced in a study of cytomegalovirus exposure and HLA in healthy donors. In the PCR, 60 Vbeta and 13 Jbeta primers were used. Using immunoSEQ multiplex PCR, the repertoire was profiled, and TCRdb retains in-frame clones only, with some absent. Here the sample spans about 110,000 clones, roughly four fifths being singletons. Source material: PBMCs. The receptor source for this set is a man in his forties or fifties in good health and CMV-seronegative.

The V call is TRBV9, the J call TRBJ2-5, with a possible D match to TRBD2 (6 bases). CDR3 length: 13 residues. Trimming left V 6 bases short and J 6 bases short, with 15 bases between. The germline V gene has CDR1 SGDLS and CDR2 YYNGEE. CDR3 sequence reads: CASTTGEEQTQYF. The DNA for the CDR3 is TGTGCCAGCACCACCGGGGAGGAACAGACCCAGTACTTC.

This chain uses TRBV2 with TRBJ2-7; D ambiguous. CDR3 length: 12 amino acids. V dropped 1 base and J dropped 7 bases, with 8 bases sitting between them. Germline loops: CDR1 SNHLY, CDR2 FYNNEI. The CDR3 DNA is TGTGCCAGCAGTGAAGACTGGCGGGAGCAGTACGTC. This sequence encodes CASSEDWREQYV.

V gene TRBV5-1 combines with J gene TRBJ1-1, with D perhaps matching TRBD1 (6 bases). Germline-derived CDR1 and CDR2 are SGHRS and YFSETQ. There are 13 residues in the CDR3. V dropped 0 bases and J dropped 10 bases, with 13 bases sitting between them. For the CDR3, the DNA is TGCGCCAGCAGCTTGGTTCAGGGGATATCAGCTTTCTTT. The encoded protein is CASSLVQGISAFF. The full variable domain, with the rest looked up from reference TRBV5-1 and TRBJ1-1, is KAGVTQTPRYLIKTRGQQVTLSCSPISGHRSVSWYQQTPGQGLQFLFEYFSETQRNKGNFPGRFSGRQFSNSRSEMNVSTLELGDSALYLCASSLVQGISAFFGQGTRLTVV.

This chain joins TRBV6-6 and TRBJ2-1, with 9 bases fitting TRBD2. Germline V CDR1 and CDR2: MNHNY, SVGAGI (reference sequence). V lost 0 bases and J lost 9; bases outside the gene matches: 0. The CDR3 has 13 residues. CDR3: CASSYSRGGEQFF. The CDR3 DNA sequence: TGTGCCAGCAGTTACTCGCGGGGGGGTGAGCAGTTCTTC.

The genes are TRBV11-2 and TRBJ1-1; TRBD1 matches 9 bases. V lost 4 bases, J lost 2 bases, and 8 bases stayed unmatched. Germline assignment: CDR1 SGHAT and CDR2 FQNNGV. This CDR3 comprises 16 residues. The CDR3, as DNA: TGTGCCAGCAGCTGGGACCGGGACAGGGCCAACACTGAAGCTTTCTTT. This encodes CASSWDRDRANTEAFF.

The chain recombines TRBV5-6 with TRBJ2-3; tentative D call: TRBD1 (6 bases). Germline CDR1 and CDR2: SGHDT and YYEEEE. Trimming pared 5 bases from V and 4 bases from J, leaving 17 bases between. This CDR3 is built from 15 residues. The CDR3 sequence: CASSSPGVRADTQYF. CDR3 sequence (DNA): TGTGCCAGCAGTTCGCCAGGGGTGCGTGCAGATACGCAGTATTTT.

Details on this clone: Other DNA sequences in the sample encode the same CDR3. V usage is TRBV19 and J usage is TRBJ1-5; D is unresolved. This CDR3 contains 14 residues. Germline V gene data show CDR1 as LNHDA and CDR2 as SQIVND (reference sequence). V dropped 3 bases and J dropped 3 bases, with 9 bases sitting between them. The CDR3 protein is CASSISGNNQPQHF. Written as DNA, the CDR3 is TGTGCCAGTAGTATCTCGGGGAACAATCAGCCCCAGCATTTT.

This chain joins TRBV6-5 and TRBJ2-3; 11 nucleotides match TRBD1. In germline, CDR1 is MNHEY, CDR2 SVGAGI. V was pared by 8 bases and J by 4 bases, with 5 bases of the junction left unmatched. The CDR3 runs 14 residues. The CDR3 reads CASGPGQGADTQYF. CDR3 nucleotide sequence: TGTGCCAGCGGGCCGGGACAGGGGGCAGATACGCAGTATTTT.

The rearrangement uses TRBV30 and TRBJ1-1; 7 nucleotides align to TRBD1. CDR1 GTSNPN and CDR2 SVGIG come from the germline V gene (reference sequence). The CDR3 totals 14 residues. V lost 1 base to trimming and J lost 6 bases; unmatched junction nucleotides: 8. The CDR3 protein is CAWSEGAGRAEAFF. DNA of the CDR3: TGTGCCTGGAGTGAGGGGGCCGGTAGAGCTGAAGCTTTCTTT.

This sequence joins TRBV5-1 and TRBJ2-5; a possible D gene is TRBD1 (5 bases). The CDR3 loop spans 14 amino acids. The V end was cut by 2 bases, the J end by 5 bases, with 13 bases between. The germline CDR1 and CDR2 sequences are SGHRS and YFSETQ. The CDR3 sequence: CASSFDRAQETQYF. Written as DNA, the CDR3 is TGCGCCAGCAGCTTTGACAGAGCCCAGGAGACCCAGTACTTC. Drawing the rest from reference TRBV5-1 and TRBJ2-5, the complete variable domain is KAGVTQTPRYLIKTRGQQVTLSCSPISGHRSVSWYQQTPGQGLQFLFEYFSETQRNKGNFPGRFSGRQFSNSRSEMNVSTLELGDSALYLCASSFDRAQETQYFGPGTRLLVL.

The rearrangement links TRBV5-1 to TRBJ2-5; TRBD1 aligns across 9 bases. With V trimmed by 4 bases and J by 6 bases, 13 bases remained unmatched. The CDR3 is 16 amino acids. Germline CDR1 SGHRS, CDR2 YFSETQ. This CDR3 is CASSQLQGALGKTQYF. The CDR3 DNA reads TGCGCCAGCAGCCAATTACAGGGGGCCCTCGGGAAGACCCAGTACTTC.

CDR3 sequence reads: CASSTSQRNYGYTF. The CDR3 nucleotides read TGTGCCAGTAGTACGTCTCAACGGAACTATGGCTACACCTTC. The rearrangement links TRBV19 to TRBJ1-2; no clear D gene. CDR3 length: 14 amino acids. Germline loops: CDR1 LNHDA, CDR2 SQIVND (reference sequence). V was clipped by 4 bases and J by 2 bases, with 11 bases between them. Full variable domain (outside the CDR3, taken from reference TRBV19 and TRBJ1-2): DGGITQSPKYLFRKEGQNVTLSCEQNLNHDAMYWYRQDPGQGLRLIYYSQIVNDFQKGDIAEGYSVSREKKESFPLTVTSAQKNPTAFYLCASSTSQRNYGYTFGSGTRLTVV.

The rearrangement links TRBV29-1 to TRBJ2-2; TRBD1 matches at 7 bases. The CDR3 sequence is 14 residues long. CDR1 and CDR2 from the germline V gene are SQVTM and ANQGSEA. J lost 0 bases, V lost 6 bases, and 4 bases had no gene match. The CDR3 is CSVWDSANTGELFF. Written as DNA, the CDR3 is TGCAGCGTCTGGGACAGCGCGAACACCGGGGAGCTGTTTTTT.

This clone has just a few counts. The chain recombines TRBV5-6 with TRBJ1-6, with unresolved D. The CDR3 loop spans 14 amino acids. From germline, CDR1 is SGHDT and CDR2 YYEEEE. The ends were cut back, 4 bases at V and 9 bases at J, with 14 bases in the middle. CDR3: CASSLRDLASPLHF. The DNA of the CDR3 is TGTGCCAGCAGCCTCCGGGATTTGGCTTCACCCCTCCACTTT.

Only one count was recorded for this clone. The rearrangement links TRBV5-1 to TRBJ2-5; 8 nucleotides match TRBD2. V trimming: 2 bases; J trimming: 5 bases; junction bases outside the gene matches: 5. The CDR3 sequence is 14 residues long. CDR1 SGHRS and CDR2 YFSETQ come from the germline V gene. CDR3 protein: CASSFAGGSETQYF. DNA for the CDR3: TGCGCCAGCAGCTTTGCGGGGGGTTCGGAGACCCAGTACTTC.

V is TRBV19 and J is TRBJ1-5; D unresolved. The V gene's germline CDR1 is LNHDA and CDR2 SQIVND (reference sequence). CDR3 length: 14 residues. Trimming took off 0 bases at V and 7 bases at J, with 10 bases between the two ends. The DNA for the CDR3 is TGTGCCAGTAGTATAGATCATGGGAGGCAGCCCCAGCATTTT. Protein product: CASSIDHGRQPQHF.

This chain uses TRBV7-9 with TRBJ2-5, with TRBD2 identical over 7 bases. Trimming at V came to 4 bases and at J to 2 bases, leaving 4 bases not matched to a gene. In germline, CDR1 is SEHNR, CDR2 FQNEAQ (reference sequence). The CDR3 is 14 residues long. The CDR3 nucleotides read TGTGCCAGCAGCTCCAGCGGGGTTCAAGAGACCCAGTACTTC. The encoded protein is CASSSSGVQETQYF.

This sequence joins TRBV15 and TRBJ1-4; no firm D call. The germline gives CDR1 LNHNV, CDR2 YYDKDF (reference sequence). CDR3 length equals 16 residues. Trimming pared 1 base from V and 8 bases from J, leaving 17 bases between. CDR3 amino acids: CATSRVTLLLREKLFF. The DNA of the CDR3 is TGTGCCACCAGCAGAGTCACTCTCCTACTACGGGAAAAACTGTTTTTT.

The rearrangement links TRBV15 to TRBJ1-4, with D unresolved. This CDR3 spans 13 amino acids. V dropped 1 base and J dropped 7 bases, with 7 bases sitting between them. Germline V gene data show CDR1 as LNHNV and CDR2 as YYDKDF (reference sequence). CDR3 loop: CATSRGQVEKLFF. The CDR3 nucleotides read TGTGCCACCAGCAGAGGGCAGGTTGAAAAACTGTTTTTT.

The V call is TRBV7-6, the J call TRBJ2-1, with D uncertain. The CDR3 contains 14 residues. Germline lookup yields CDR1 SGHVS and CDR2 FNYEAQ. The V gene lost 6 bases and the J gene lost 2 bases, with 11 bases spanning the gap. Here the CDR3 DNA reads TGTGCCAGCAGTTCCGGGTCAACCTACAATGAGCAGTTCTTC. Its translation: CASSSGSTYNEQFF. The full variable domain, with the rest looked up from reference TRBV7-6 and TRBJ2-1, is GAGVSQSPRYKVTKRGQDVALRCDPISGHVSLYWYRQALGQGPEFLTYFNYEAQQDKSGLPNDRFSAERPEGSISTLTIQRTEQRDSAMYRCASSSGSTYNEQFFGPGTRLTVL.